This TCR beta chain emerged from a study of blood T cells in healthy people across ages. In terms of origin and age, donors were healthy Caucasian individuals from Russia aged about 6 to 90. Researchers report isolating at least 6.5 million PBMCs per sample. For the second PCR, which ran for roughly 6 to 12 cycles, a sample-barcoded 5' primer and a J-beta primer mix were used. TCRdb re-called the 5' RACE reads with MiXCR, one entry per CDR3 protein. The data show approximately 1.5 million distinct CDR3 sequences, roughly 32% seen once. J was trimmed by 8 bases and V by 5 bases; bases with no gene match: 8. The CDR3 consists of 13 residues. Looked up from germline, CDR1 is SGHDN and CDR2 is FVKESK.

The sequencing sample was made of blood. The chain couples TRBV14 to TRBJ1-2, with TRBD1 matching 7 bases. The sequence came from a woman aged 25-40 years in good health. CDR3 amino acids: CASSSTGLGGYTF. Written as DNA, the CDR3 is TGTGCCAGCAGCTCGACAGGGCTAGGAGGCTACACCTTC.